This T cell receptor beta chain comes out of a study of blood T cells in healthy people across ages. A word on this clonotype: What it binds is unknown.

Study conclusions and caveats: Lack of knowledge of donor CMV status possibly confounded expanded clonotype changes. Age advanced and TCR beta diversity per million T cells fell, roughly linearly.

Next came a second PCR, run for about 6 to 12 cycles, which used a sample-barcoded 5' primer along with a J-beta primer mix. TCRdb reprocessed the 5' RACE reads via MiXCR and lists one record per CDR3 protein. The repertoire includes around 1.7 million distinct CDR3 sequences, roughly 27% of them detected once, and roughly 8.2% sits in the top ten. The CDR3 runs to 12 residues. Looked up from germline, CDR1 is LGHDT and CDR2 is YNNKEL (reference sequence). The V and J ends lost 4 bases and 7 bases respectively, with 10 bases between them. The gene calls are TRBV3-1 and TRBJ1-1; D ambiguous. The sequenced sample consisted of blood. The clonotype originates from a woman under 40 in good health. The CDR3 protein is CASSPGLDEAFF. CDR3 in DNA: TGTGCCAGCAGCCCTGGGTTGGATGAAGCTTTCTTT.